These T cell receptor beta chains were read from a single sample in a study of human T cells and chemical hapten exposure. MiXCR, applied by TCRdb to the RACE reads, yields one record per CDR3 protein. The sample includes around 69,000 distinct CDR3 sequences, 7.5% to 9.5% of them seen just once. The sequences come from whole blood, collected in connection with sensitization to the hapten diphenylcyclopropenone (DPC). These receptors were collected from a woman in her forties or fifties with alopecia areata. Some clones in this sample may be carry-over from other donors' samples. Each CDR3 is given with its conserved first and last residue. D genes are given only for firm matches. Rows may omit the clone size; those that give it use once, few, many or a size class.

J gene,clone size,D gene,V gene,CDR3 protein,CDR3 DNA
TRBJ2-3,-,-,TRBV5-1,CASSLDAPNTDTQYF,TGCGCCAGCAGCTTGGACGCCCCGAACACAGATACGCAGTATTTT
TRBJ2-6,-,-,TRBV10-3,CAITPGTSGANVLTF,TGTGCCATCACCCCAGGGACCTCTGGGGCCAACGTCCTGACTTTC
TRBJ2-1,many,-,TRBV20-1,CSASSGTRGGNEQFF,TGCAGTGCTTCATCCGGGACTCGGGGTGGGAATGAGCAGTTCTTC
TRBJ2-7,-,-,TRBV10-3,CAISDFGSGYYEQYF,TGTGCCATCAGTGACTTTGGAAGCGGATACTACGAGCAGTACTTC
TRBJ2-3,many,TRBD2,TRBV2,CASRLAGSTDTQYF,TGTGCCAGCAGACTAGCGGGGAGCACAGATACGCAGTATTTT
TRBJ2-3,few,-,TRBV20-1,CSARGTDTDTQYF,TGCAGTGCTAGAGGAACCGACACAGATACGCAGTATTTT
TRBJ2-3,-,TRBD2,TRBV20-1,CSATTGTSGGAGF,TGCAGTGCTACGACCGGGACTAGCGGGGGGGCCGGTTTT
TRBJ1-2,few,-,TRBV9,CASSVTPDGSYGYTF,TGTGCCAGCAGCGTGACACCGGACGGTTCCTATGGCTACACCTTC
TRBJ2-3,many,TRBD2,TRBV27,CASSLQTLSSGSTDTQYF,TGTGCCAGCAGTTTGCAAACCTTATCTAGCGGTAGCACAGATACGCAGTATTTT
TRBJ1-3,-,TRBD1,TRBV18,CASSPTADRENTIYF,TGTGCCAGCTCACCCACTGCGGACAGGGAGAACACCATATATTTT
TRBJ2-7,many,-,TRBV7-2,CASSLGPVAEQYF,TGTGCCAGCAGCTTAGGGCCCGTCGCCGAGCAGTACTTC
TRBJ2-1,few,-,TRBV6-1,CAIWRQGGLNEQFF,TGTGCCATCTGGCGACAGGGAGGTTTGAATGAGCAGTTCTTC
TRBJ2-3,-,TRBD2,TRBV27,CASRRLAGGLLTDTQYF,TGTGCCAGCAGACGACTAGCGGGAGGGCTGCTCACAGATACGCAGTATTTT
TRBJ2-1,many,-,TRBV4-1,CASSQLGLEFNEQFF,TGCGCCAGCAGCCAATTGGGACTTGAATTCAATGAGCAGTTCTTC
TRBJ2-7,few,-,TRBV25-1,CASSEYPTAPSYEQYF,TGTGCCAGCAGTGAATATCCGACGGCCCCATCCTACGAGCAGTACTTC
TRBJ2-3,few,TRBD2,TRBV24-1,CATSASAGLAGYTQYF,TGTGCCACCAGTGCCTCTGCGGGACTAGCGGGCTATACGCAGTATTTT
TRBJ2-3,few,-,TRBV5-1,CASSLEITAELDTQYF,TGCGCCAGCAGCTTGGAGATTACGGCAGAACTAGATACGCAGTATTTT
TRBJ2-3,-,-,TRBV11-3,CASSPKARERATDTQYF,TGTGCCAGCAGCCCCAAAGCAAGGGAGAGGGCCACAGATACGCAGTATTTT
TRBJ2-3,-,-,TRBV4-3,CASSQGPTQGITDTQYF,TGCGCCAGCAGCCAAGGCCCCACCCAGGGGATCACAGATACGCAGTATTTT
TRBJ2-7,many,TRBD1,TRBV11-2,CASSAHRGFSYEQYF,TGTGCCAGCAGCGCCCACAGGGGATTTTCCTACGAGCAGTACTTC
TRBJ1-2,many,TRBD1,TRBV2,CASRGTAYGYTF,TGTGCCAGCAGGGGGACAGCCTATGGCTACACCTTC
TRBJ2-3,few,-,TRBV3-1,CASSQEGGGTDTQYF,TGTGCCAGCAGCCAAGAAGGGGGGGGTACAGATACGCAGTATTTT
TRBJ2-2,-,TRBD2,TRBV19,CASLQWGGHTGELFF,TGTGCCAGTCTCCAATGGGGGGGTCACACCGGGGAGCTGTTTTTT
TRBJ2-7,-,TRBD1,TRBV9,CASSVADRGQSYEQYF,TGTGCCAGCAGCGTAGCCGACCGGGGACAGTCCTACGAGCAGTACTTC
TRBJ2-7,-,-,TRBV12-3/TRBV12-4,CASSAGGTVSYEQYF,TGTGCCAGCAGTGCCGGAGGGACAGTCTCCTACGAGCAGTACTTC
TRBJ2-3,few,-,TRBV6-6,CASSYVGTTTDTQYF,TGTGCCAGCAGTTACGTGGGGACGACCACAGATACGCAGTATTTT
TRBJ1-1,few,-,TRBV10-3,CAIRRTAGTEAFF,TGTGCCATCAGAAGGACAGCCGGCACTGAAGCTTTCTTT
TRBJ1-1,-,-,TRBV2,CARQREQNTEAFF,TGTGCCAGACAGAGGGAACAGAACACTGAAGCTTTCTTT
TRBJ1-3,few,-,TRBV2,CASSGNTIYF,TGTGCCAGCTCTGGAAACACCATATATTTT
TRBJ2-2,many,TRBD2,TRBV29-1,CSVETGLADTGELFF,TGCAGCGTTGAAACAGGACTAGCGGATACCGGGGAGCTGTTTTTT
TRBJ1-2,-,-,TRBV1,CTSSQASNYGYTF,TGCACCAGCAGCCAGGCGTCCAACTATGGCTACACCTTC
TRBJ1-5,few,-,TRBV6-2/TRBV6-3,CASSLWEGNSNQPQHF,TGTGCCAGCAGCCTATGGGAAGGGAACAGCAATCAGCCCCAGCATTTT
TRBJ2-7,few,-,TRBV20-1,CSARSEQGTEQYF,TGCAGTGCTAGGTCCGAACAGGGAACCGAGCAGTACTTC
TRBJ2-5,few,-,TRBV29-1,CSGTKTGRETQYF,TGCAGCGGCACCAAGACAGGGAGGGAGACCCAGTACTTC
TRBJ2-7,many,TRBD2,TRBV15,CATSRETSGSYEQYF,TGTGCCACCAGCAGAGAGACTAGCGGATCCTACGAGCAGTACTTC
TRBJ2-2,-,-,TRBV27,CASTHPEGGGLAEYTGELFF,TGTGCCAGCACCCACCCTGAGGGGGGAGGGCTAGCAGAGTACACCGGGGAGCTGTTTTTT
TRBJ1-4,many,TRBD1,TRBV12-3/TRBV12-4,CASQRDRGSATNEKLFF,TGTGCCAGCCAAAGGGACAGGGGATCGGCAACTAATGAAAAACTGTTTTTT
TRBJ1-2,many,-,TRBV10-3,CAISDLYGYTF,TGTGCCATCAGTGATCTCTATGGCTACACCTTC
TRBJ2-3,-,-,TRBV7-8,CASSLVLGSTTDTQYF,TGTGCCAGCAGCTTAGTTTTAGGATCTACCACAGATACGCAGTATTTT
TRBJ1-1,few,-,TRBV7-8,CASSLGVMAEAFF,TGTGCCAGCAGCTTGGGGGTAATGGCTGAAGCTTTCTTT
TRBJ1-2,many,-,TRBV2,CASSEEGTRGYTF,TGTGCCAGCAGTGAAGAGGGAACGCGTGGCTACACCTTC
TRBJ2-1,-,-,TRBV14,CASSQGGVNSYNEQFF,TGTGCCAGCAGCCAAGGGGGGGTGAACTCCTACAATGAGCAGTTCTTC
TRBJ2-7,-,-,TRBV19,CASSIGGSSYEQYF,TGTGCCAGTAGTATCGGGGGCAGCTCCTACGAGCAGTACTTC
TRBJ1-4,few,TRBD1,TRBV28,CASTPIGTGIRGEKLFF,TGTGCCAGCACTCCCATCGGGACAGGGATCCGAGGTGAAAAACTGTTTTTT
TRBJ2-1,few,TRBD2,TRBV19,CASSLTSYSGYNEQFF,TGTGCCAGTAGTCTGACTAGCTATAGCGGGTACAATGAGCAGTTCTTC
TRBJ1-3,-,-,TRBV5-1,CASSSDVGNTIYF,TGCGCCAGCAGCTCCGATGTTGGAAACACCATATATTTT
TRBJ2-1,few,-,TRBV4-3,CASSEQGGIYEQFF,TGCGCCAGCAGCGAGCAGGGGGGGATATACGAGCAGTTCTTC